This is a list of T cell receptor beta chains from one sample in a study of OX40 agonist ivuxolimab in advanced cancers. Data came from immunoSEQ multiplex PCR; TCRdb stores just in-frame clones and leaves some out. This sample yields about 66,000 clones, of which roughly 87% are seen a single time; around 2% belongs to the top ten. Sample: CD4+ or CD8+ T cells sorted from blood, taken in a trial of the OX40 agonist ivuxolimab. The source of these receptors is an adult with an advanced solid tumor such as melanoma, head and neck, liver or kidney cancer. The CDR3 runs from the conserved cysteine through the conserved F or W. Each record gives: J gene, V gene, CDR3 protein.

TRBJ1-1 | TRBV6-1 | CASSEGSLPSEAFF
TRBJ2-7 | TRBV9 | CASSALAGQTYEQYF
TRBJ1-5 | TRBV11-2 | CASSAQGQPQHF
TRBJ2-2 | TRBV18 | CASSPPSGSLLTGELFF
TRBJ2-1 | TRBV5-4 | CASSLAPSGYNEQFF
TRBJ2-1 | TRBV5-1 | CASSPKLAGAIDEQFF
TRBJ1-1 | TRBV6-1 | CASSAPLVGMNTEAFF
TRBJ1-2 | TRBV16 | CASSQIAGSNYGYTF
TRBJ2-3 | TRBV2 | CASNLDRATDTQYF
TRBJ2-1 | TRBV6-5 | CASSYSRRGFNEQFF
TRBJ2-1 | TRBV5-4 | CASSLEQGANYNEQFF
TRBJ2-3 | TRBV7-7 | CASSPGQGVPDTQYF
TRBJ1-6 | TRBV11-2 | CASSSSTGTMGGSPLHF
TRBJ2-2 | TRBV2 | CASSETGTRGHTGELFF
TRBJ2-5 | TRBV28 | CASSPAGGLETQYF
TRBJ1-2 | TRBV4-2 | CASSQESRGTGDYYGYTF
TRBJ2-5 | TRBV10-3 | CATKYQETQYF
TRBJ2-6 | TRBV4-3 | CASSQDPIATFPNSGANVLTF
TRBJ1-2 | TRBV11-3 | CASSQQMDGYTF
TRBJ2-2 | TRBV5-1 | CASSPSAGSTGELFF
TRBJ1-3 | TRBV6-1 | CASSEVLSSGNTIYF
TRBJ1-1 | TRBV30 | CAWSSTSGEAFF
TRBJ2-1 | TRBV4-3 | CASSQVNRGVDEQFF
TRBJ2-7 | TRBV28 | CASSRDRRPNEQYF
TRBJ2-7 | TRBV5-1 | CASTLSSQSSYEQYF
TRBJ1-5 | TRBV18 | CASSPPGVSVNQPQHF
TRBJ2-2 | TRBV7-3 | CASSFSGANTGELFF
TRBJ2-6 | TRBV5-1 | CASSLVGNGANVLTF
TRBJ2-3 | TRBV5-1 | CASTSLGLTDTQYF
TRBJ1-1 | TRBV27 | CASSLQTGRNTEAFF
TRBJ1-6 | TRBV6-5 | CASNEGADNSPLHF
TRBJ2-7 | TRBV6-5 | CASSSGQSYEQYF
TRBJ1-5 | TRBV14 | CASSQDRGQPQHF
TRBJ2-5 | TRBV19 | CASSMQGVTPQYF
TRBJ2-2 | TRBV30 | CAWSLRFSGDTGELFF
TRBJ1-2 | TRBV6-5 | CASRNRRAGYTF
TRBJ2-5 | TRBV28 | CASSLPSRVETQYF
TRBJ2-7 | TRBV27 | CASKFQFGNEQYF
TRBJ2-7 | TRBV10-1 | CASRLTGTGGLFPYEQYF
TRBJ2-7 | TRBV13 | CASTLGLARRGEQYF
TRBJ2-7 | TRBV6-1 | CASSEYSGISYEQYF
TRBJ2-7 | TRBV6-1 | CASSEGGTGASYEQYF
TRBJ2-1 | TRBV6-5 | CASSQGAAPGNEQFF
TRBJ1-1 | TRBV18 | CASSPALNTEAFF
TRBJ2-5 | TRBV19 | CASSNPGVLEETQYF
TRBJ1-4 | TRBV10-1 | CASSAGTINEKLFF
TRBJ1-1 | TRBV7-2 | CASSLGRAGGEAFF
TRBJ1-1 | TRBV5-1 | CASSLALGTGVAEAFF
TRBJ1-6 | TRBV5-1 | CASSLSRESNSPLHF
TRBJ2-1 | TRBV7-3 | CASSLLAGEPNEQFF
TRBJ1-2 | TRBV18 | CASSPDKNYGYTF
TRBJ2-1 | TRBV7-2 | CASSLSGINEQFF
TRBJ2-1 | TRBV7-9 | CASSLVLSGGGAYNEQFF
TRBJ1-2 | TRBV28 | CASSLPDRADYGYTF
TRBJ1-1 | TRBV27 | CASSKTGAGNTEAFF
TRBJ1-4 | TRBV29-1 | CSVMGFNEKLFF
TRBJ2-1 | TRBV15 | CATSRVQVNEQFF
TRBJ1-2 | TRBV9 | CASSGRDREGYGYTF
TRBJ1-1 | TRBV27 | CASSLQSPGEGEAFF